What follows describes a single TCR beta chain. The authors' processing: Cell counts per sample came from amplifying reference gene primers. Libraries were prepared by immunoSEQ multiplex PCR; TCRdb keeps only in-frame clonotypes and omits some of them. The V and J calls and clone size were taken over from that table, and D and trimming were inferred from the DNA. The repertoire holds some 22,000 clones, about 82% seen once, with about a quarter in the top ten. This record belongs to a study of blood T cell repertoires in COVID-19. Study in general: Samples of COVID-19 (acute and convalescent) were obtained from the United States, Italy and Spain. PBMCs, B-cell-depleted T cells, or T cells were the source of the cDNA or gDNA that made up the material.

The CDR3 has 14 residues. V dropped 1 base and J dropped 3 bases, with 10 bases sitting between them. Per germline, CDR1 LGHDT and CDR2 YNNKEL (reference sequence). The rearrangement uses TRBV3-1 (or the pseudogene TRBV3-2) and TRBJ2-7; tentatively, D is TRBD2 (5 bases). The sequencing input was peripheral blood. This TCR came from a human donor with active COVID-19. The donor label of this sample is uncertain. For the CDR3, the DNA is TGTGCCAGCAGCCAAGGGCGGGTTGTCTACGAGCAGTACTTC. Its translation: CASSQGRVVYEQYF.